The entry below gives a single T cell receptor (beta chain) sequence along with its context. This clonotype was recorded many times. The specificity of this receptor is unknown. Base quality data are lacking; no much larger clone is found one base away. The listed sequencing device is Illumina NovaSeq 6000. cDNA libraries for TCRalpha and TCRbeta were prepared by 5'RACE using constant-segment primers, with sample barcodes and unique molecular identifiers added. Trizol reagent was used to extract RNA from every sample. Library amplification was performed in two PCR steps, and a second sample barcode and Illumina TruSeq adapters were introduced in the second step. Libraries were sequenced on an Illumina NovaSeq with 2 x 150 bp paired-end reads. Turning to the authors' computational methods: With migec v1.2.7, reads were demultiplexed and then collapsed into UMI-guided consensus sequences. Using mixcr v2.1.11, the UMI consensuses were aligned to TRA and TRB V and J templates and assembled into clonotypes. Expanded or contracted clonotypes were those called significant by both edgeR and NoisET, with noise models trained on biological replicates. For edgeR calls, the thresholds were a false discovery rate-adjusted p below 0.01 and a log2 fold-change of 1. As an exploratory analysis of dynamics, PCA with hierarchical clustering was applied to max-normalized trajectories of the 1000 most abundant clonotypes. Separately sequenced CD4+ and CD8+ repertoires were used to assign a CD4 or CD8 phenotype to each responding clone. The public reads were reprocessed in TCRdb via fastp at Q25 and MiXCR, keeping in-frame beta chains. Under each unique CDR3 protein, matching rows form one entry showing the most common genes and DNA. TCRdb's processing, not the study's, gives the V and J calls here. The sample profile shows fewer than 90,000 distinct CDR3 sequences; about 14% of them were found once. In total, the top ten clones hold 25% to 35% of the sample.

This sample is part of a study of T-cell memory formation after mild COVID-19 (dated by TCRdb to the early 2020s). Background for the entire study: Most TCR sequence clusters were specific to one of the two donors. In a couple of donors, T-cell clones that expanded and contracted after mild COVID-19 were tracked by sequencing TCRalpha and TCRbeta repertoires over time. Two young, previously healthy adult volunteers, one female and one male, were included in the cohort. Broader findings and caveats from the paper: The study covered only a couple of mild cases, and larger cohorts including severe cases with pre-infection samples were considered necessary. Some responding clones were found in pre-infection memory, which suggests that pre-existing cross-reactive memory T cells took part in the SARS-CoV-2 response. Clones that contracted from day 15 to 85 showed balanced CD4/CD8 phenotypes, whereas a second wave of clones that expanded from day 15 to 37 leaned towards CD4+. Contracting CD4+ clones appeared mostly in the CM and EM memory subsets, whereas CD8+ clones were enriched in EMRA. The second-wave clones that peaked on day 37 were not confirmed to be SARS-CoV-2 specific.

PBMCs were isolated by Ficoll-Paque density gradient centrifugation. This TCR derives from an adult woman who had mild COVID-19 (a few samples of this study predate the infection). The sample titles of this study are shuffled in the database, so cell type and time point are left out; the donor was told from shared clones. The sample consisted of PBMCs or a T cell subset sorted from them (not recorded which).

The DNA sequence is given as TGTGCCAGCAGCGAGGGGGCGGGATTGCCCACCGGGGAGCTGTTTTTT. This is translated as CASSEGAGLPTGELFF. The V gene is TRBV6-5 and the J gene is TRBJ2-2; TRBD1 is a weak D gene call, 7 bases matching. Inclusive of the bounding cysteine and phenylalanine, the CDR3 is 16 residues long. Just CDR3 DNA is preserved here, 48 bases in frame from base 1. Relative to germline, V is 6 bases shorter and J is 4 bases shorter, with 18 bases between their ends. CDR1 and CDR2, per the germline V gene, are MNHEY and SVGAGI.